The entry below describes one T cell receptor beta chain. The CDR3 contains 15 residues. CDR1 and CDR2 from the germline V gene are MNHEY and SVGAGI. With 6 bases clipped from V and 7 bases from J, the junction kept 12 bases outside the gene matches. The data belong to a study of blood T cell repertoires in COVID-19. Per the original data handling: Amplifying reference gene primers gave estimates of nucleated cell counts. Some clones are missing from TCRdb's copy, which holds only in-frame ones; the method was immunoSEQ multiplex PCR. That table furnishes V, J and clone size, whereas the DNA furnished D and trimming. The table records roughly 120,000 clones, 85% of them present only once.

The receptor comes from a man older than 75 with acute or convalescent COVID-19. The chain links TRBV6-5 to TRBJ1-2; 9 bases agree with TRBD1. The specimen sequenced was peripheral blood. The CDR3: CASRPPGQGFGGYTF. The CDR3 DNA reads as TGTGCCAGCAGGCCGCCGGGACAGGGTTTTGGTGGCTACACCTTC.